The clone carrying this T cell receptor (beta chain) was recorded at least ten times. Arm-PCR of CDR3 regions and iRepertoire HTBI primers were the basis on which TCR beta libraries were built. One entry per CDR3 protein, called by TCRdb with MiXCR from the multiplex PCR reads. The sample shows about 370,000 distinct CDR3 sequences, around 15% of them seen only once. This sample's time point: newly diagnosed GD, antithyroid drugs for less than 3 months. Scientists built the TCR library using RNA that was extracted from PBMCs. Peripheral blood, at about 10 milliliters, went into EDTA tubes. V lost 0 bases, J lost 5 bases, and 13 bases lay in between. Germline CDR1 is SEHNR and CDR2 is FQNEAQ (reference sequence). This CDR3 spans 15 amino acids. This entry comes from a study of regulatory T cells in long-lasting Graves disease. The overall study: Prior antithyroid drug treatment in newly diagnosed Graves' patients lasted under 3 months.

This receptor was taken from a female donor with Graves disease. The V call is TRBV7-9, the J call TRBJ1-1; D is possibly TRBD1 (5 bases). This specimen was peripheral blood mononuclear cells (PBMCs), taken at new diagnosis, from a patient treated with antithyroid drugs. The CDR3 DNA reads as TGTGCCAGCAGCTTAGCGCAAAGGGGCTCAACTGAAGCTTTCTTT. As protein: CASSLAQRGSTEAFF.